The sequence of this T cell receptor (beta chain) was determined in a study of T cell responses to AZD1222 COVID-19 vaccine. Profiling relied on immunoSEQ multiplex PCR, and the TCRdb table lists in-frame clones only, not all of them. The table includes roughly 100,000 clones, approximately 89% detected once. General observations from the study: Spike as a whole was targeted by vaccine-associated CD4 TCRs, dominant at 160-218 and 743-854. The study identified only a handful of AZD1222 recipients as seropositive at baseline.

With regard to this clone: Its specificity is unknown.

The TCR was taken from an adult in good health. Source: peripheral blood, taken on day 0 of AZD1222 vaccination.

CDR3 region: CASSLVGGSGNEQFF. The CDR3 DNA follows: TGCGCCAGCAGCTTGGTAGGCGGGAGCGGCAATGAGCAGTTCTTC. The chain carries TRBV5-1 and TRBJ2-1; 7 bases match TRBD2. The germline V gene encodes CDR1 SGHRS and CDR2 YFSETQ. This CDR3 comprises 15 residues. V lost 0 bases, J lost 6 bases, and 6 bases stayed unmatched.